The entry below describes one TCR beta chain. Its antigen is unidentified. This entry is derived from a study of T cell responses to AZD1222 COVID-19 vaccine. On the study more broadly: Pooling of second doses given at about 4 or about 12 weeks was done. Notes on the study in general: Females outnumbered males among donors, who were mostly white British; clonal diversity was possibly underestimated. Samples come after the peak T cell response, not at day 14.

Produced via immunoSEQ multiplex PCR; TCRdb's table is partial and in-frame only. The sample shows 200,000 to 300,000 clones, approximately 95% of them seen only once. Per the germline V gene, CDR1 is LGHDT and CDR2 is YNNKEL (reference sequence). Trimming took 1 base from V and 1 from J; bases not matched to a gene: 8. This CDR3 region has 17 residues. The chain joins TRBV3-1 (or the pseudogene TRBV3-2) to TRBJ2-7; 9 nucleotides agree with TRBD1. The material sequenced was peripheral blood, taken on day 0 of AZD1222 vaccination. The sequence was collected from an adult in good health. The CDR3 sequence is CASSQGLPGQGSYEQYF. The DNA for the CDR3 is TGTGCCAGCAGCCAAGGACTCCCGGGACAGGGATCCTACGAGCAGTACTTC.